Listed here are 24 T cell receptor beta chains from one sample, sequenced in a study of T cell responses to AZD1222 COVID-19 vaccine. Using immunoSEQ multiplex PCR, the repertoire was profiled, and TCRdb retains in-frame clones only, with some absent. The data contain tens of thousands of clones, approximately 85% of them seen just once; the ten biggest clones take up approximately 2.6%. Here the sequenced sample was peripheral blood, taken 28 days after the second AZD1222 dose. These receptor sequences come from an adult who received the AZD1222 COVID-19 vaccine.

This clone was counted a few times. This sequence joins TRBV28 and TRBJ1-3; the D gene is possibly TRBD1 (5 bases). The CDR3 contains 17 residues. V was trimmed by 2 bases and J by 2 bases, leaving 16 bases between them. Germline values: CDR1 MDHEN, CDR2 SYDVKM. The chain's CDR3 is CASSLVWRGNPGNTIYF. The CDR3, as DNA: TGTGCCAGCAGTTTAGTTTGGCGGGGGAATCCTGGAAACACCATATATTTT.

J is TRBJ1-4 and V is TRBV5-1; 8 bases map to TRBD1. This CDR3 region has 14 residues. Per germline, CDR1 SGHRS and CDR2 YFSETQ. The junction had 7 bases not matched to a gene; V was cut back by 4 bases and J by 8 bases. This chain's CDR3 is CASSPRTGPEKLFF. In DNA, the CDR3 is TGCGCCAGCAGCCCCCGGACAGGGCCCGAAAAACTGTTTTTT.

The chain joins TRBV9 to TRBJ1-3; no clear D gene. Trimming removed 1 base from V and 0 bases from J, with 17 bases in between. The CDR3 extends over 18 amino acids. Germline-derived CDR1 and CDR2 are SGDLS and YYNGEE. The CDR3 is CASSVLVYFRSSGNTIYF. The CDR3 nucleotides are TGTGCCAGCAGCGTACTAGTCTACTTCCGGAGCTCTGGAAACACCATATATTTT.

V is TRBV5-1 and J is TRBJ1-4, with unresolved D. Looked up from germline, CDR1 is SGHRS and CDR2 is YFSETQ. Trimming took off 0 bases at V and 6 bases at J, with 9 bases between the two ends. The CDR3 has 14 amino acids. CDR3 amino acids: CASSLGPSDEKLFF. Here the CDR3 DNA reads TGCGCCAGCAGCTTGGGGCCTTCCGATGAAAAACTGTTTTTT.

The chain is built from TRBV6-2 or TRBV6-3 and TRBJ2-4; D is possibly TRBD1 (5 bases). V lost 0 bases to trimming and J lost 6 bases, with 18 bases between them. The CDR3 has 17 residues. The germline V gene encodes CDR1 MNHEY and CDR2 SVGEGT. The CDR3 nucleotides are TGTGCCAGCAGTTACTCTAAACAGGTAGCTTGGGTAAACATTCAGTACTTC. Protein sequence: CASSYSKQVAWVNIQYF.

The chain links TRBV5-1 to TRBJ2-3; a possible D gene is TRBD2 (5 bases). This CDR3 has 13 residues. Trimming cost V 7 bases and J 2 bases, with 11 bases left between them. In germline, CDR1 is SGHRS, CDR2 YFSETQ. Here the CDR3 DNA reads TGCGCCAGCGCGGACTTGCTCACAGATACGCAGTATTTT. This sequence encodes CASADLLTDTQYF.

This clone was recorded a few times. V is TRBV9 and J is TRBJ2-7; D ambiguous. The V and J ends lost 4 bases and 1 base respectively, with 12 bases between them. In germline, CDR1 is SGDLS, CDR2 YYNGEE. This CDR3 has 14 amino acids. CDR3 DNA sequence: TGTGCCAGCAGCCTCAGGACCGAGTCCTACGAGCAGTACTTC. It specifies CASSLRTESYEQYF.

This clone has only one observation. The chain has TRBV7-9 and TRBJ2-1, with TRBD2 matching over 12 bases. The trim removed 5 bases at V and 0 bases at J, leaving 8 bases unmatched. Per germline, CDR1 SEHNR and CDR2 FQNEAQ (reference sequence). CDR3 length equals 18 residues. CDR3 region: CASSPLAGGRSSYNEQFF. CDR3 nucleotide sequence: TGTGCCAGCAGCCCACTAGCGGGGGGACGGAGCTCCTACAATGAGCAGTTCTTC.

This clone has just one count. The chain is built from TRBV5-1 and TRBJ2-5, with 13 bases fitting TRBD2. J lost 2 bases, V lost 3 bases, and 4 bases had no gene match. The V gene's germline CDR1 is SGHRS and CDR2 YFSETQ. This CDR3 region has 16 residues. In DNA, the CDR3 is TGCGCCAGCAGCTCCACTAGCGGGGGGGTTCAAGAGACCCAGTACTTC. It yields the protein CASSSTSGGVQETQYF. Filled out from reference TRBV5-1 and TRBJ2-5, the complete variable domain reads KAGVTQTPRYLIKTRGQQVTLSCSPISGHRSVSWYQQTPGQGLQFLFEYFSETQRNKGNFPGRFSGRQFSNSRSEMNVSTLELGDSALYLCASSSTSGGVQETQYFGPGTRLLVL.

The chain uses TRBV5-1 and TRBJ2-7, with D hard to call. The CDR3 loop spans 13 amino acids. V dropped 2 bases and J dropped 0 bases, with 6 bases sitting between them. Germline lookup yields CDR1 SGHRS and CDR2 YFSETQ. The chain's CDR3 is CASSFTSSYEQYF. CDR3 DNA: TGCGCCAGCAGCTTTACCAGCTCCTACGAGCAGTACTTC.

V is TRBV7-9 and J is TRBJ1-1, with 11 positions matching TRBD1. The germline gives CDR1 SEHNR, CDR2 FQNEAQ (reference sequence). The CDR3 is made up of 13 amino acids. V dropped 5 bases and J dropped 10; count of bases not matched to a gene: 6. The CDR3, as DNA: TGTGCCAGCAGCCCCGGACAGGGGGCGCGAGCTTTCTTT. It translates to CASSPGQGARAFF.

V and J are TRBV4-3 and TRBJ1-4, with D possibly TRBD1 on 5 matching bases. Trimming shortened V by 4 bases and J by 2 bases, and 11 bases separated the two germline ends. Germline V gene data show CDR1 as LGHNA and CDR2 as YSLEER. The CDR3 loop spans 15 amino acids. The CDR3 bases are TGCGCCAGCAGCCGACAGCAGAGCACTAATGAAAAACTGTTTTTT. This sequence encodes CASSRQQSTNEKLFF.

The chain recombines TRBV6-5 with TRBJ2-7; 9 bases are shared with TRBD1. The germline gives CDR1 MNHEY, CDR2 SVGAGI. CDR3 size: 15 residues. Trimming took 6 bases from V and 2 from J; bases not matched to a gene: 8. CDR3 nucleotides: TGTGCCAGCAGGACAGGGGGTGATCCTCCCTACGAGCAGTACTTC. Its translation: CASRTGGDPPYEQYF.

The rearrangement links TRBV5-8 to TRBJ2-3; the D call may be TRBD1 or TRBD2 (5 bases each). CDR3 length equals 17 residues. Per the germline V gene, CDR1 is SGHTS and CDR2 is YDEGEE. V lost 1 base and J 4 bases, leaving 19 bases between the germline ends. DNA for the CDR3: TGTGCCAGCAGCTTGAATCGGGGCGTTGATCGGGCAGATACGCAGTATTTT. Protein: CASSLNRGVDRADTQYF.

V is TRBV6-2 or TRBV6-3 and J is TRBJ1-1; 7 bases match TRBD1. This CDR3 has 13 amino acids. CDR1 MNHEY and CDR2 SVGEGT come from the germline V gene. Trimming cost V 6 bases and J 4 bases; bases outside gene matches: 5. This chain's CDR3 is CASSPGGGTEAFF. The CDR3 DNA follows: TGTGCCAGCAGCCCAGGGGGGGGCACTGAAGCTTTCTTT.

The chain has TRBV7-9 and TRBJ1-1; maybe TRBD1 (6 bases). Germline CDR1 SEHNR, CDR2 FQNEAQ (reference sequence). V shed 4 bases and J shed 7 bases, with 16 bases lying between them. CDR3 size: 14 residues. CDR3 sequence reads: CASSSKGERVEAFF. CDR3 DNA sequence: TGTGCCAGCAGCTCGAAGGGGGAGCGGGTTGAAGCTTTCTTT.

This sequence joins TRBV19 and TRBJ1-2; possible D gene TRBD1, 6 bases. CDR1 and CDR2 from the germline V gene are LNHDA and SQIVND (reference sequence). Trimming stripped 5 bases from V and 6 bases from J, with 13 bases between. The CDR3 is 13 amino acids. The chain's CDR3 is CASSVLRGDGYTF. In DNA form, the CDR3 reads TGTGCCAGTAGTGTTTTAAGGGGGGATGGCTACACCTTC.

This chain links TRBV18 with TRBJ2-5, with unresolved D. CDR1 and CDR2 (germline): KGHSH, LQKENI. The CDR3 is 11 amino acids. The V gene lost 1 base and the J gene lost 3 bases, with 0 bases spanning the gap. The CDR3 loop is CASSPQETQYF. For the CDR3, the DNA is TGTGCCAGCTCACCACAAGAGACCCAGTACTTC.

The rearrangement links TRBV4-2 to TRBJ1-1; D gene ambiguous. Trimming took 4 bases from V and 1 from J, leaving 13 bases between them. Germline lookup yields CDR1 LGHNA and CDR2 YNFKEQ. The CDR3 length is 15 residues. CDR3 nucleotide sequence: TGTGCCAGCAGCCTAGTAGGCGTAAGGAACACTGAAGCTTTCTTT. Amino acids: CASSLVGVRNTEAFF.

The chain employs TRBV29-1 and TRBJ1-2; 11 nucleotides agree with TRBD1. Germline V gives CDR1 SQVTM, CDR2 ANQGSEA. There are 15 residues in the CDR3. V gave up 6 bases and J gave up 1 base; unmatched junction bases: 7. This CDR3 is CSVSGTGGFNYGYTF. The CDR3 DNA sequence: TGCAGCGTATCCGGGACAGGGGGTTTTAACTATGGCTACACCTTC.

The chain has TRBV6-2 or TRBV6-3 and TRBJ2-1; D is tentatively TRBD1 or TRBD2 (6 bases each). The CDR3 loop spans 16 amino acids. Deletions cut 0 bases from V and 5 bases from J, with 14 bases between. Germline lookup yields CDR1 MNHEY and CDR2 SVGEGT. As DNA, the CDR3 is TGTGCCAGCAGTTACTCGGGTCGGGGGCGAGACAATGAGCAGTTCTTC. This gives the protein CASSYSGRGRDNEQFF.

The CDR3 sequence is CASSEAEGHYEQYF. DNA of the CDR3: TGTGCCAGCAGTGAAGCTGAGGGACACTACGAGCAGTACTTC. The V and J genes are TRBV2 and TRBJ2-7; a possible D gene is TRBD1 (6 bases). V was clipped by 0 bases and J by 3 bases, with 9 bases between them. The CDR3 consists of 14 residues. CDR1 is SNHLY, CDR2 FYNNEI, per germline.

The chain carries TRBV2 and TRBJ1-3, with 7 bases aligning to TRBD1. The CDR3 runs 15 residues. Per germline, CDR1 SNHLY and CDR2 FYNNEI. J lost 4 bases, V lost 3 bases, and 6 bases had no gene match. Here the CDR3 DNA reads TGTGCCAGCAGTGATTGGTGGACAGGAGGAAACACCATATATTTT. Encoded protein: CASSDWWTGGNTIYF.

The chain carries TRBV18 and TRBJ2-7, with 7 positions matching TRBD1. Germline-derived CDR1 and CDR2 are KGHSH and LQKENI. There are 15 residues in the CDR3. Trimming removed 3 bases from V and 3 bases from J; junction bases left unmatched: 8. The CDR3 coding sequence is TGTGCCAGCTCACCCTCCGGGACAGATAACTACGAGCAGTACTTC. Translating gives CASSPSGTDNYEQYF.